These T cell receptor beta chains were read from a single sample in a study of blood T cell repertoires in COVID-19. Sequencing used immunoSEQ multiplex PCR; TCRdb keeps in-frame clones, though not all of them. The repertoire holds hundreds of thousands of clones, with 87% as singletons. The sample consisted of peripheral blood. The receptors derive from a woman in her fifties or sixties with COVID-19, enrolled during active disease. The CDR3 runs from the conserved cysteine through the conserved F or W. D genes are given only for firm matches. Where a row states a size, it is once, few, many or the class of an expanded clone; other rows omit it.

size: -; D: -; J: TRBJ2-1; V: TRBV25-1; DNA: TGTGCCAGCACCGTCCCGGGGTACAATGAGCAGTTCTTC; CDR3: CASTVPGYNEQFF
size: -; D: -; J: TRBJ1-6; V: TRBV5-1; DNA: TGCGCCAGCAGCGAGGGACATTCGATAAGGTCACCCCTCCACTTT; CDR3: CASSEGHSIRSPLHF
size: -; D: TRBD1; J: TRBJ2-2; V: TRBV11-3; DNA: TGTGCCAGCAGCCCCCGACAGGGTCCCAACACCGGGGAGCTGTTTTTT; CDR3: CASSPRQGPNTGELFF
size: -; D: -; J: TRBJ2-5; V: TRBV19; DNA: TGTGCCAGTAGTTCCGGGACACACCAAGAGACCCAGTACTTC; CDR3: CASSSGTHQETQYF
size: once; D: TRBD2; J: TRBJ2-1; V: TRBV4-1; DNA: TGCGCCAGCAGCCAAGGCCCTGGGACTAGCGGGAGATCCAATGAGCAGTTCTTC; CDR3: CASSQGPGTSGRSNEQFF
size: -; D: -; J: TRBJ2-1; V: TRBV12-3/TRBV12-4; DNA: TGTGCCAGCAGTTTGAGCAATGAGCAGTTCTTC; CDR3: CASSLSNEQFF
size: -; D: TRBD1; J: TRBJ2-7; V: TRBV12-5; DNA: TGTGCTAGTGGACCTCTAACCGGGACAGGGTTTTACGAGCAGTACTTC; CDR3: CASGPLTGTGFYEQYF
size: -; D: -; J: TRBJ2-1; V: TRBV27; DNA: TGTGCCAGCAGTATCATAACAGTTAGCTCCTACAATGAGCAGTTCTTC; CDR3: CASSIITVSSYNEQFF
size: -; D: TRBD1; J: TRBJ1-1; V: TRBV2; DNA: TGTGCCAGCAGCCCAGGAACAGGGGGCTTGACTGAAGCTTTCTTT; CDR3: CASSPGTGGLTEAFF
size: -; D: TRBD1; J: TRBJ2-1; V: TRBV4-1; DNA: TGCGCCAGCAGCTTAGGACAGGTCGATTACAATGAGCAGTTCTTC; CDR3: CASSLGQVDYNEQFF
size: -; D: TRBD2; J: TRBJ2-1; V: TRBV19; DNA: TGTGCCAGTAGTGCTCCCCGGGACTCGGGGGGTGAGCAGTTCTTC; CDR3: CASSAPRDSGGEQFF